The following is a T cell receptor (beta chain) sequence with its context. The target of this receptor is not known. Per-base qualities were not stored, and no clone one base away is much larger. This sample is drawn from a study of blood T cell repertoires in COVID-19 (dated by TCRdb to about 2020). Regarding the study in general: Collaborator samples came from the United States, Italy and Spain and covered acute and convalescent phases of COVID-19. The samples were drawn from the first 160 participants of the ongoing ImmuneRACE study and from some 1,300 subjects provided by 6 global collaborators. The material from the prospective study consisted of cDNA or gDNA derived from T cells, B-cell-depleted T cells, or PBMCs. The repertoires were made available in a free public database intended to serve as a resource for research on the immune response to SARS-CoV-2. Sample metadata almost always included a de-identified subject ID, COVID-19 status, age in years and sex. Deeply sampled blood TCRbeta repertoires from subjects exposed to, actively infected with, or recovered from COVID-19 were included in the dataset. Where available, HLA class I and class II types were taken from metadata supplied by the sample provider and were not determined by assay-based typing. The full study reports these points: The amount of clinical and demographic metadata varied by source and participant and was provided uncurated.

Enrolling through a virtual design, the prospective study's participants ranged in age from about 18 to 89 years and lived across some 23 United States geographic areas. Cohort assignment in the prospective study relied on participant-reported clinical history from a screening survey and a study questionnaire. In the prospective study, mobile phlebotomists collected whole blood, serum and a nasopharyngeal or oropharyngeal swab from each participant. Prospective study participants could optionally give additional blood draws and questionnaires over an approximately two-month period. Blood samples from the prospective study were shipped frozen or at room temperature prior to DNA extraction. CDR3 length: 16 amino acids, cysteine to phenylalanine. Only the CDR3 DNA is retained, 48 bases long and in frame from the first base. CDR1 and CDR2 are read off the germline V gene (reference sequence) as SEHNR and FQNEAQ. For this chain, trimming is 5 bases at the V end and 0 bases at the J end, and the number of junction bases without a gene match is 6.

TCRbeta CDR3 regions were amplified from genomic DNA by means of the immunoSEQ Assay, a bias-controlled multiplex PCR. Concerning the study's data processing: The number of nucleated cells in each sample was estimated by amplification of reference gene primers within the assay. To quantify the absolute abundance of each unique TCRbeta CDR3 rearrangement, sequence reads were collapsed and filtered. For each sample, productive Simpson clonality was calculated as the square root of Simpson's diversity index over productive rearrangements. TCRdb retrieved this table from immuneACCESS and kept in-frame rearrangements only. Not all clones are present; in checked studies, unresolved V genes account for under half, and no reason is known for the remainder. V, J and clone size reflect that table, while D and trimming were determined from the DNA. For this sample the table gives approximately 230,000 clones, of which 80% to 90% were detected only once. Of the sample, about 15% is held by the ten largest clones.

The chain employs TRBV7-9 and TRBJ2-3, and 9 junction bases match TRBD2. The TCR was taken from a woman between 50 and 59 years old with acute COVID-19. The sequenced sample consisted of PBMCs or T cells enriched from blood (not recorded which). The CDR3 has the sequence CASSSRLAASTDTQYF. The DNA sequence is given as TGTGCCAGCAGCAGTCGACTAGCGGCTAGCACAGATACGCAGTATTTT.